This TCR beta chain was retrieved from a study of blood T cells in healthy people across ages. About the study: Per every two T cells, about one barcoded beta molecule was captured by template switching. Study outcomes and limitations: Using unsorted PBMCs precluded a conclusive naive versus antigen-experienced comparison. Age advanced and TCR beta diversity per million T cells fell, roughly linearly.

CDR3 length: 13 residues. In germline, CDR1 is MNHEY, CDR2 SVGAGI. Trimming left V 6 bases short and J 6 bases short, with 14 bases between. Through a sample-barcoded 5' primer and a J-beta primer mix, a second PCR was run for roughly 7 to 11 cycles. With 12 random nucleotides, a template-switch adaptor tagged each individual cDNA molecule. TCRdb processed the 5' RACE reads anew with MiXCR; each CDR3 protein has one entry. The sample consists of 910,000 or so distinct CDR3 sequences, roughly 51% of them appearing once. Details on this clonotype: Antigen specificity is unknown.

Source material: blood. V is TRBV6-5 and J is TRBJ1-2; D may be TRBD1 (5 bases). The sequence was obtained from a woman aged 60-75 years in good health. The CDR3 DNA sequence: TGTGCCAGCAGCCTAGGGGAGTCGGATGGCTACACCTTC. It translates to CASSLGESDGYTF.